This TCR beta chain was found in a study of response to subunit inactivated influenza vaccine. The CDR3 is 15 residues long. V shed 0 bases and J 6 bases; nucleotides not matched to a gene: 5. Germline V gives CDR1 LGHNA, CDR2 YSLEER. Using its own MiXCR run on the RT-PCR reads, TCRdb lists one record per CDR3 protein. Of more than 550,000 distinct CDR3 sequences in the sample, about 10% were seen once. The same data also went into a second study, on T cells expressing NK-cell markers. That study adds: cDNA encoding TCR beta was synthesized via 5'RACE template switching incorporating UMIs. Seven of the eight sequenced donors were classified as HCMV-seropositive, and one was classified as seronegative.

The rearrangement links TRBV4-3 to TRBJ2-7, with 10 nucleotides matching TRBD1. The TCR was taken from a man aged 50 or older who received an inactivated influenza vaccine. The sequenced sample was PBMCs from blood, obtained on the day of vaccination. The CDR3 sequence: CASSQEGQGSGEQYF. CDR3 bases: TGCGCCAGCAGCCAAGAGGGACAGGGGTCGGGCGAGCAGTACTTC.